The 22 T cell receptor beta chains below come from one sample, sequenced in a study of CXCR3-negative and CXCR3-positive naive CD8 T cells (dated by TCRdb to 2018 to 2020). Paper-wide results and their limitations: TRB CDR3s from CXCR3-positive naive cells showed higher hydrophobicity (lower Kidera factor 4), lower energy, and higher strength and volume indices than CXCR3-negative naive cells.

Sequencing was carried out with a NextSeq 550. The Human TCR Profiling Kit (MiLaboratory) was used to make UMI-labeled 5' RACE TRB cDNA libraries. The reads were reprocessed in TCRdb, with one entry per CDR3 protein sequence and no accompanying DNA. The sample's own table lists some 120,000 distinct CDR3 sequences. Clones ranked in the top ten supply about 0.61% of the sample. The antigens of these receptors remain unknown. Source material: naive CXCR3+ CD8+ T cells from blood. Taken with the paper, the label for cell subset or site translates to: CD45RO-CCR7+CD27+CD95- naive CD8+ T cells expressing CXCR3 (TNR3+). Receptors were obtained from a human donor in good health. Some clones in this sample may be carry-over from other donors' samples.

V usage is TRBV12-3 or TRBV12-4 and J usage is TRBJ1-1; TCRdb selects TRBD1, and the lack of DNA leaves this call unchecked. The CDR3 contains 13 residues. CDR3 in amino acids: CANLDRGNTEAFF.

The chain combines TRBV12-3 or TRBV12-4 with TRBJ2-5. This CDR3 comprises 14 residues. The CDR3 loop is CASSSQFGLETQYF.

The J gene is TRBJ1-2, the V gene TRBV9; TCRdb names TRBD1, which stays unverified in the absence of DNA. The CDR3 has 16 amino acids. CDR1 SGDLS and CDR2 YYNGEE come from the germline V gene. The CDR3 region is CASSVAEGQGILGYTF.

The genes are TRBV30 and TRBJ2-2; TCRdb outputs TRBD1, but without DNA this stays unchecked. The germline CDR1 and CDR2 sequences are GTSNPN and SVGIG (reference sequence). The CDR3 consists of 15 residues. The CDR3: CAWSVGQMNTGELFF. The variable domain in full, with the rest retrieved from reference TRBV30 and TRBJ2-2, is SQTIHQWPATLVQPVGSPLSLECTVEGTSNPNLYWYRQAAGRGLQLLFYSVGIGQISSEVPQNLSASRPQDRQFILSSKKLLLSDSGFYLCAWSVGQMNTGELFFGEGSRLTVL.

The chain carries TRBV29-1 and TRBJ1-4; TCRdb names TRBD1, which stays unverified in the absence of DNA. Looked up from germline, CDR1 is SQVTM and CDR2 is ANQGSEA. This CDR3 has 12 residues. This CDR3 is CSVQGADEKLFF.

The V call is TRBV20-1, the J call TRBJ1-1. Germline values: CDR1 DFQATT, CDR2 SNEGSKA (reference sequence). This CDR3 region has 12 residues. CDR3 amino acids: CSARVENTEAFF.

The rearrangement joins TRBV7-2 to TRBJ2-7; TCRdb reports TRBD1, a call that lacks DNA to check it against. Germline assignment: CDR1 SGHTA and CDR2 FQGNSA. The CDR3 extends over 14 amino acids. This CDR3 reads CASSLIRVPYEQYF.

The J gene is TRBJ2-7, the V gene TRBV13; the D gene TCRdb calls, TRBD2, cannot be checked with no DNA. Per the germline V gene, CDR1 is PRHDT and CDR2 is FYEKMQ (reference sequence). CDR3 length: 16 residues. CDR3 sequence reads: CASSRPTSASSYEQYF.

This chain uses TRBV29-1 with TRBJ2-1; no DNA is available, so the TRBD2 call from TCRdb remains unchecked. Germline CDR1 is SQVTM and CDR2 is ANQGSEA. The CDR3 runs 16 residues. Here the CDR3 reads CSVLTGEGRSYNEQFF.

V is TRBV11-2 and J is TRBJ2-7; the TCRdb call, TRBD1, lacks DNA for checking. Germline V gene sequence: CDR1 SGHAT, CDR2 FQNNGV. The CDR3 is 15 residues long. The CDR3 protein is CASSLFTGQGYEQYF.

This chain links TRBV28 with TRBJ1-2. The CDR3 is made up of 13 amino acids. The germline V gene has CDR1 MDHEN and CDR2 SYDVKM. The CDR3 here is CASSADGLYGYTF.

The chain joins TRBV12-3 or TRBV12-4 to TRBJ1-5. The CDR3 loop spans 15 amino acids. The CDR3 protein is CASSSWDLPNQPQHF.

CDR3 sequence: CSATSLPGDEQFF. The chain recombines TRBV20-1 with TRBJ2-1; TCRdb's D call, TRBD1, is unchecked because there is no DNA. This CDR3 spans 13 amino acids. CDR1 is DFQATT, CDR2 SNEGSKA, per germline (reference sequence).

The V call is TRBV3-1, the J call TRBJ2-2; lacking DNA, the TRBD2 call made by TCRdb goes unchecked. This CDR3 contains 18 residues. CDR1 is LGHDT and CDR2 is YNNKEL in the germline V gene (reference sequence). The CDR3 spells CASSQERLAGERTGELFF.

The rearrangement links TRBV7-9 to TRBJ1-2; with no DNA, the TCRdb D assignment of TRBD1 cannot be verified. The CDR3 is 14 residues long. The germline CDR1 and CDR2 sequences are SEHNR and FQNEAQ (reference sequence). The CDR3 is CASSLVGQLYGYTF. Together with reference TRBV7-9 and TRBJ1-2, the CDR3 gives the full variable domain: DTGVSQNPRHKITKRGQNVTFRCDPISEHNRLYWYRQTLGQGPEFLTYFQNEAQLEKSRLLSDRFSAERPKGSFSTLEIQRTEQGDSAMYLCASSLVGQLYGYTFGSGTRLTVV.

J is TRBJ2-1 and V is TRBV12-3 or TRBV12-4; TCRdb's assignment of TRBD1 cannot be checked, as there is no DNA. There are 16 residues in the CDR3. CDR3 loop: CASSLARTGTYNEQFF.

This CDR3 is CASSSSGRSYGYTF. This sequence joins TRBV12-3 or TRBV12-4 and TRBJ1-2; TCRdb picks TRBD1, but there is no DNA to check that call. CDR3 size: 14 residues.

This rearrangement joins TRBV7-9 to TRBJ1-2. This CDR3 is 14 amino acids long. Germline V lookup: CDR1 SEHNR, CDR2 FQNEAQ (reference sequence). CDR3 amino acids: CASSLVGQDYGYTF.

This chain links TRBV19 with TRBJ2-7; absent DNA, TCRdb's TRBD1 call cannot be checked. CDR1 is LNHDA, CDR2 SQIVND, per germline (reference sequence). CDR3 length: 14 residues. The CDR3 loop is CASSPGALYYEQYF.

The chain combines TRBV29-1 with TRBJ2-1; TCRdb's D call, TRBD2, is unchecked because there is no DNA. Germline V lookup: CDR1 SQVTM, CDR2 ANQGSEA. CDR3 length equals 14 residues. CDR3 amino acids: CSVALADTYNEQFF.

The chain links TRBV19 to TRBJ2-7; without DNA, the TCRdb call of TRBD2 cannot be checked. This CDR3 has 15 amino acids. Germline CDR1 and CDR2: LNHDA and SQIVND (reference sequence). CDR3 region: CASSIADSEPYEQYF.

CDR3 in amino acids: CASSLHSALHF. This sequence joins TRBV25-1 and TRBJ1-6. This CDR3 contains 11 residues. The germline CDR1 and CDR2 sequences are MGHDK and SYGVNS. The full variable domain, in which reference TRBV25-1 and TRBJ1-6 provide the parts outside the CDR3, is EADIYQTPRYLVIGTGKKITLECSQTMGHDKMYWYQQDPGMELHLIHYSYGVNSTEKGDLSSESTVSRIRTEHFPLTLESARPSHTSQYLCASSLHSALHFGNGTRLTVT.